Following are 2 T cell receptor beta chains from one sample sequenced in a study of blood T cell repertoires in COVID-19. The repertoire was sequenced with immunoSEQ multiplex PCR; TCRdb's copy has only in-frame clones and lacks some. The data contain over 95,000 clones, 81% of them singletons. Sequencing was performed on peripheral blood. The origin of the receptors is a man aged 50 or older with acute or convalescent COVID-19.

The chain couples TRBV7-3 to TRBJ2-7, with 7 nucleotides matching TRBD2. The germline V gene has CDR1 SGHTA and CDR2 FQGTGA. V lost 1 base and J lost 6; bases outside the gene matches: 3. The CDR3 loop spans 13 amino acids. For the CDR3, the DNA is TGTGCCAGCAGCTTAAAGCCGGGGGGCGAGCAGTACTTC. As protein: CASSLKPGGEQYF. Filled out from reference TRBV7-3 and TRBJ2-7, the complete variable domain reads GAGVSQTPSNKVTEKGKYVELRCDPISGHTALYWYRQSLGQGPEFLIYFQGTGAADDSGLPNDRFFAVRPEGSVSTLKIQRTERGDSAVYLCASSLKPGGEQYFGPGTRLTVT.

The V call is TRBV6-6, the J call TRBJ2-3, with TRBD2 matching over 15 bases. Germline loops: CDR1 MNHNY, CDR2 SVGAGI (reference sequence). V dropped 7 bases and J dropped 3; count of bases not matched to a gene: 5. The CDR3 is made up of 16 amino acids. As DNA, the CDR3 is TGTGCCAGCACCCGGACTAGCGGGGGGGGAACAGATACGCAGTATTTT. It codes for CASTRTSGGGTDTQYF.